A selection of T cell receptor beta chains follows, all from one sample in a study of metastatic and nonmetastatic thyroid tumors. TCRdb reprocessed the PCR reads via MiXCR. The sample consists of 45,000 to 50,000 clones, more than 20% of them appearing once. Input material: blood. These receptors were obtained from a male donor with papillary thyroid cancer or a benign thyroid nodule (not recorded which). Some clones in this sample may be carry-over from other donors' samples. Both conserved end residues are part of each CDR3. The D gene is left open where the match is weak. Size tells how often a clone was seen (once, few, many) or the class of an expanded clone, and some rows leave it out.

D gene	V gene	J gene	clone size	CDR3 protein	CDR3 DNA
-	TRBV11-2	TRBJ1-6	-	CASSLDESRGSSYNSPLHF	TGTGCCAGCAGCTTAGATGAGAGTAGAGGGAGCTCCTATAATTCACCCCTCCACTTT
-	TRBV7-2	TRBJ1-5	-	CASSWSASNQPQHF	TGTGCCAGCAGTTGGTCGGCCAGCAATCAGCCCCAGCATTTT
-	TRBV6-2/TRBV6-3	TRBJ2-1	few	CASSYNGGFGNEQFF	TGTGCCAGCAGTTACAACGGGGGATTTGGCAATGAGCAGTTCTTC
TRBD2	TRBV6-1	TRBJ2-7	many	CASSEMGLGAAEQYF	TGTGCCAGCAGCGAAATGGGACTAGGGGCTGCCGAGCAGTACTTC
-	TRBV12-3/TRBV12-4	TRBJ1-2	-	CASSPGHGGSGYTF	TGTGCCAGCAGCCCTGGACATGGGGGATCTGGCTACACCTTC
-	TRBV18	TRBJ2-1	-	CASSPDSLGEQFF	TGTGCCAGCTCACCTGACAGTTTGGGGGAGCAGTTCTTC
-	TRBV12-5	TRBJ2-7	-	CASGLAPTLGEQYF	TGTGCTAGTGGTTTGGCTCCGACTTTGGGCGAGCAGTACTTC
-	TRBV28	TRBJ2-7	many	CASRTGTGSGGYEQYF	TGTGCCAGCAGAACGGGAACAGGTTCTGGAGGCTACGAGCAGTACTTC
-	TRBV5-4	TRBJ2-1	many	CASSSPLGGGQYNEQFF	TGTGCCAGCAGCTCCCCTCTAGGGGGAGGGCAGTACAATGAGCAGTTCTTC
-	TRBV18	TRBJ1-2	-	CASSQEFGAGYTF	TGTGCCAGCTCACAGGAGTTTGGCGCGGGCTACACCTTC
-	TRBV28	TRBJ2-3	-	CASSFPAQGLRTDTQYF	TGTGCCAGCAGTTTTCCCGCCCAGGGGCTGAGAACAGATACGCAGTATTTT
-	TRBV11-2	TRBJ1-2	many	CASSFKEGPNSYGYTF	TGTGCCAGCAGTTTTAAGGAGGGGCCCAATTCCTATGGCTACACCTTC
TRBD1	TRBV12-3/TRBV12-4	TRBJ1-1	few	CASSLGTGRDTEAFF	TGTGCCAGCAGTTTAGGGACAGGGCGGGACACTGAAGCTTTCTTT
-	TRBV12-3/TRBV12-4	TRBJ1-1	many	CASSLVSGTEAFF	TGTGCCAGCAGTTTGGTATCGGGGACTGAAGCTTTCTTT
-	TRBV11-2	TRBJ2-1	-	CASSHSEGLLFDEQFF	TGTGCCAGCAGCCACTCAGAGGGGTTGTTGTTTGATGAGCAGTTCTTC
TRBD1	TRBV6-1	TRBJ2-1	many	CASTAGGYNEQFF	TGTGCCAGCACCGCAGGGGGATACAATGAGCAGTTCTTC
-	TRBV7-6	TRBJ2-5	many	CASSFPIQEPQYF	TGTGCCAGCAGCTTCCCCATCCAAGAGCCCCAGTACTTC
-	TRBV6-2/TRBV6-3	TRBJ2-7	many	CASSYSSGRYSYEQYF	TGTGCCAGCAGTTACTCTTCGGGGAGATACTCCTACGAGCAGTACTTC
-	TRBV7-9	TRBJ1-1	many	CASSAVGSPEAFF	TGTGCCAGCAGCGCAGTCGGGTCACCTGAAGCTTTCTTT
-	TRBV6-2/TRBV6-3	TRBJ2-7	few	CASSYRADYEQYF	TGTGCCAGCAGTTACCGGGCAGACTACGAGCAGTACTTC
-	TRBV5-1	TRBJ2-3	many	CASSLEGTDTQYF	TGCGCCAGCAGCTTGGAAGGGACAGATACGCAGTATTTT
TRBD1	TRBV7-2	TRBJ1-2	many	CASSLRGTGLSMPYGYTF	TGTGCCAGCAGCTTACGCGGGACAGGGCTTAGTATGCCTTATGGCTACACCTTC